The 27 T cell receptor beta chains below all came from one sample that was sequenced in a study of blood T cell repertoires in COVID-19. Measured with immunoSEQ multiplex PCR; TCRdb has only the in-frame clones, and not every one. The data show about 14,000 clones, roughly 73% seen once. The material sequenced was peripheral blood. Every receptor here comes from a boy aged 2 to 10 with active or convalescent COVID-19.

V gene TRBV7-2 combines with J gene TRBJ2-7, with 14 nucleotides matching TRBD2. Per germline, CDR1 SGHTA and CDR2 FQGNSA. V lost 5 bases and J lost 2; bases outside the gene matches: 5. The CDR3 is 16 residues long. DNA for the CDR3: TGTGCCAGCAGCGAAAGACTAGCGGGAGGGGCCTACGAGCAGTACTTC. Translation: CASSERLAGGAYEQYF.

By frequency in the sample, this clone is medium-sized. V is TRBV29-1 and J is TRBJ2-5, with D maybe TRBD1 (5 bases). This CDR3 has 11 residues. Germline assignment: CDR1 SQVTM and CDR2 ANQGSEA. V lost 8 bases, J lost 7 bases, and 14 bases lay in between. CDR3 DNA: TGCAGCTGCTTAGGTACAGGGACCCAGTACTTC. Protein: CSCLGTGTQYF.

The V call is TRBV19, the J call TRBJ2-3, with 10 bases lining up with TRBD2. Germline lookup yields CDR1 LNHDA and CDR2 SQIVND (reference sequence). The J segment lost 5 bases and the V segment lost 9 bases, leaving 8 bases of the junction unmatched. The CDR3 runs to 14 residues. The CDR3 region has the DNA TGTGCCAGCCTAAGCGGGAGGGTGGGAGATACGCAGTATTTT. Translation gives CASLSGRVGDTQYF.

V and J are TRBV25-1 and TRBJ1-3, with 7 bases matching TRBD1. Germline V gene lookup returns CDR1 MGHDK and CDR2 SYGVNS. Losses at the gene ends were 4 bases for V and 1 base for J; bases not matched to a gene: 7. The length of the CDR3 is 16 residues. CDR3 DNA sequence: TGTGCCAGCAGTGCGTCGGACAGGCCTTCTGGAAACACCATATATTTT. Its protein is CASSASDRPSGNTIYF.

The V and J genes are TRBV7-2 and TRBJ2-7, with 12 bases that match TRBD2. CDR3 length: 17 residues. CDR1 is SGHTA, CDR2 FQGNSA, per germline. V dropped 1 base and J dropped 1; count of bases not matched to a gene: 5. The CDR3 coding sequence is TGTGCCAGCAGCTTAGTGACTAGCGGGAGCTCGTCCTACGAGCAGTACTTC. This encodes CASSLVTSGSSSYEQYF.

This clone showed up just a few times. V gene TRBV20-1 combines with J gene TRBJ2-1; 11 nucleotides line up with TRBD2. The V and J ends lost 3 bases and 10 bases, in that order; junction bases with no gene match: 8. The CDR3 extends over 14 amino acids. Germline-derived CDR1 and CDR2 are DFQATT and SNEGSKA (reference sequence). This CDR3 reads CSASQLAGVGEQFF. CDR3 DNA: TGCAGTGCTAGTCAACTAGCGGGAGTCGGGGAGCAGTTCTTC.

This rearrangement joins TRBV10-2 to TRBJ2-7; perhaps TRBD2 as D (7 bases). The CDR3 spans 13 residues. Trimming shortened V by 5 bases and J by 2 bases, and 10 bases separated the two germline ends. Germline loops: CDR1 WSHSY, CDR2 SAAADI. CDR3 sequence: CASSRGAPYEQYF. The CDR3 bases are TGCGCCAGCAGTCGGGGGGCGCCCTACGAGCAGTACTTC.

In its sample, this clone is medium-sized. The genes are TRBV19 and TRBJ2-5, with TRBD2 matching over 10 bases. After removal of 5 bases from V and 4 bases from J, the junction contained 7 bases not matched to a gene. The CDR3 length is 15 residues. CDR1 and CDR2 from the germline V gene are LNHDA and SQIVND (reference sequence). The chain's CDR3 is CASSFSGRGGETQYF. In DNA form, the CDR3 reads TGTGCCAGTAGTTTCAGCGGGAGGGGGGGAGAGACCCAGTACTTC.

The chain carries TRBV6-5 and TRBJ1-5; possibly TRBD1 for D (5 bases). Germline loops: CDR1 MNHEY, CDR2 SVGAGI. The length of the CDR3 is 14 residues. Trimming took off 6 bases at V and 1 base at J, with 10 bases between the two ends. The CDR3 DNA reads as TGTGCCAGCAGAAGACAGCAGAGCAATCAGCCCCAGCATTTT. Protein: CASRRQQSNQPQHF.

The gene calls are TRBV9 and TRBJ2-7; 9 bases match TRBD2. Trimming removed 7 bases from V and 2 bases from J; junction bases left unmatched: 4. Germline V gene data show CDR1 as SGDLS and CDR2 as YYNGEE. The CDR3 is made up of 13 amino acids. The CDR3 loop is CASAAGGTYEQYF. For the CDR3, the DNA is TGTGCCAGCGCAGCGGGAGGAACCTACGAGCAGTACTTC.

The chain has TRBV6-4 and TRBJ2-1, with TRBD2 matching 8 bases. CDR3 length equals 15 residues. Per germline, CDR1 MRHNA and CDR2 SNTAGT. Trimming cost V 6 bases and J 3 bases; bases outside gene matches: 7. CDR3 amino acids: CASSSLAGGYNEQFF. CDR3 coding DNA: TGTGCCAGCAGCTCTCTAGCGGGCGGCTACAATGAGCAGTTCTTC.

This clone was seen more than once but under ten times. The chain carries TRBV11-2 and TRBJ1-1; TRBD1 is a possible D gene (5 bases). V lost 6 bases to trimming and J lost 0 bases, with 14 bases between them. Germline V gives CDR1 SGHAT, CDR2 FQNNGV. The CDR3 is 15 residues long. CDR3 nucleotide sequence: TGTGCCAGCAGTCAGCAGACAGCTTTGAACACTGAAGCTTTCTTT. It specifies CASSQQTALNTEAFF. Complete variable domain (other parts from reference TRBV11-2 and TRBJ1-1): EAGVAQSPRYKIIEKRQSVAFWCNPISGHATLYWYQQILGQGPKLLIQFQNNGVVDDSQLPKDRFSAERLKGVDSTLKIQPAKLEDSAVYLCASSQQTALNTEAFFGQGTRLTVV.

This chain links TRBV7-2 with TRBJ2-1; 8 positions agree with TRBD1. J lost 6 bases, V lost 3 bases, and 4 bases had no gene match. The germline gives CDR1 SGHTA, CDR2 FQGNSA. This CDR3 region has 14 residues. CDR3 protein: CASSLQGARNEQFF. The CDR3 nucleotides read TGTGCCAGCAGCTTGCAGGGGGCCCGCAATGAGCAGTTCTTC. The entire variable domain, with the rest obtained from reference TRBV7-2 and TRBJ2-1, is as follows: GAGVSQSPSNKVTEKGKDVELRCDPISGHTALYWYRQSLGQGLEFLIYFQGNSAPDKSGLPSDRFSAERTGGSVSTLTIQRTQQEDSAVYLCASSLQGARNEQFFGPGTRLTVL.

The rearrangement joins TRBV24-1 to TRBJ2-3, with 13 bases that match TRBD2. CDR1 and CDR2 from the germline V gene are KGHDR and SFDVKD. There are 17 residues in the CDR3. V lost 4 bases, J lost 1 base, and 4 bases stayed unmatched. The CDR3 nucleotides are TGTGCCACCAGTGACCCCGGACTAGCGGGGGGCACAGATACGCAGTATTTT. Translated: CATSDPGLAGGTDTQYF.

J is TRBJ1-1 and V is TRBV5-1, with TRBD1 matching over 7 bases. In germline, CDR1 is SGHRS, CDR2 YFSETQ. The CDR3 sequence is 14 residues long. Unmatched junction bases numbered 6, after V lost 4 bases and J lost 3 bases. The CDR3 DNA reads TGCGCCAGCAGCCTACGGACAGGCGACACTGAAGCTTTCTTT. Residues: CASSLRTGDTEAFF.

The rearrangement uses TRBV12-5 and TRBJ2-2, with D possibly being TRBD2 (6 bases). The germline CDR1 and CDR2 sequences are LGHNT and FRNRAP. The CDR3 extends over 15 amino acids. Trimming took 6 bases from V and 1 from J, leaving 12 bases between them. CDR3 sequence (DNA): TGTGCTAGTGGCCCCGGGGGAGGGAACACCGGGGAGCTGTTTTTT. This sequence encodes CASGPGGGNTGELFF.

This chain joins TRBV4-1 and TRBJ2-7; D is unclear. Between the trimmed V and J ends, which lost 0 bases and 6 bases, there was a span of 21 bases. The V gene's germline CDR1 is MGHRA and CDR2 YSYEKL. This CDR3 region has 17 residues. In nucleotides, the CDR3 is TGCGCCAGCAGCCAAGATACCCCCTGGGCGCCCTCGTCCGAGCAGTACTTC. Its protein is CASSQDTPWAPSSEQYF.

To note about this clone: The identical CDR3 is also encoded by other nucleotide sequences in the sample. This chain connects TRBV30 to TRBJ2-7; D possibly corresponds to TRBD2 (6 bases). The CDR3 length is 13 residues. The V end lost 0 bases, the J end lost 3 bases, and 9 bases lay between the germline ends. From germline, CDR1 is GTSNPN and CDR2 SVGIG (reference sequence). CDR3 in DNA: TGTGCCTGGAGTGTAGGAGGGATCTACGAGCAGTACTTC. The encoded protein is CAWSVGGIYEQYF.

Relative to its sample, this clone is medium-sized. V usage is TRBV27 and J usage is TRBJ1-1, with 8 bases lining up with TRBD1. Germline CDR1 MNHEY, CDR2 SMNVEV (reference sequence). This CDR3 contains 15 residues. The V gene end was trimmed by 6 bases and the J gene end by 1 base; junction bases not matched to a gene: 7. The CDR3 sequence is CASSLQGARNTEAFF. The CDR3 nucleotides are TGTGCCAGCAGCCTTCAGGGGGCGAGGAACACTGAAGCTTTCTTT.

V usage is TRBV19 and J usage is TRBJ1-4, with D possibly being TRBD1 (6 bases). Trimming left V 5 bases short and J 8 bases short, with 21 bases between. Germline-derived CDR1 and CDR2 are LNHDA and SQIVND (reference sequence). This CDR3 has 16 residues. CDR3 sequence: CASSPPPGTLTEKLFF. CDR3 bases: TGTGCCAGTAGTCCTCCCCCCGGGACACTGACCGAAAAACTGTTTTTT.

This chain links TRBV5-6 with TRBJ2-3, with TRBD1 as a possible D gene (6 bases). Germline-derived CDR1 and CDR2 are SGHDT and YYEEEE. The CDR3 loop spans 16 amino acids. Trimming stripped 2 bases from V and 3 bases from J, with 16 bases between. The CDR3 region has the DNA TGTGCCAGCAGCTTAGACAGGAACAGAGCTACAGATACGCAGTATTTT. It codes for CASSLDRNRATDTQYF.

The chain uses TRBV5-1 and TRBJ1-4; 8 bases match TRBD1. V lost 4 bases and J lost 8; bases outside the gene matches: 10. Germline CDR1 is SGHRS and CDR2 is YFSETQ. This CDR3 comprises 15 residues. CDR3 sequence: CASSTGRGQEEKLFF. For the CDR3, the DNA is TGCGCCAGCAGCACCGGGCGGGGACAGGAGGAAAAACTGTTTTTT.

This clone qualifies as medium-sized. The chain couples TRBV7-9 to TRBJ2-7; weak D call: TRBD2 (7 bases). Per germline, CDR1 SEHNR and CDR2 FQNEAQ (reference sequence). The V gene lost 7 bases and the J gene lost 4 bases, with 20 bases spanning the gap. CDR3 length: 15 residues. The CDR3 is CASNAGAKDGYEQYF. In DNA form, the CDR3 reads TGTGCCAGCAACGCGGGGGCGAAGGATGGATACGAGCAGTACTTC.

The gene calls are TRBV7-2 and TRBJ1-2; unclear D gene. CDR1 and CDR2 (germline): SGHTA, FQGNSA. The CDR3 is 17 residues long. Trimming shortened V by 7 bases and J by 5 bases, and 26 bases separated the two germline ends. CDR3 loop: CASNPYPGPPFQYGYTF. CDR3 bases: TGTGCCAGCAACCCTTACCCGGGTCCCCCTTTTCAATATGGCTACACCTTC.

This chain links TRBV7-2 with TRBJ2-6; D gene uncertain. Germline V gene data show CDR1 as SGHTA and CDR2 as FQGNSA. Trimming shortened V by 1 base and J by 4 bases, and 5 bases separated the two germline ends. The CDR3 is 14 residues long. This CDR3 is CASSLVRGANVLTF. Written as DNA, the CDR3 is TGTGCCAGCAGCTTAGTGAGAGGGGCCAACGTCCTGACTTTC.

This chain joins TRBV11-3 and TRBJ2-7; D gene uncertain. This CDR3 region has 14 residues. Per germline, CDR1 SGHNT and CDR2 YENEEA. Trimming pared 5 bases from V and 2 bases from J, leaving 13 bases between. This CDR3 is CASSPEQKPYEQYF. The CDR3 bases are TGTGCCAGCAGCCCCGAACAGAAACCCTACGAGCAGTACTTC.

In DNA, the CDR3 is TGTGCCAGCAATATACTTGGGGACAGGGTGAGAGGCGAGCAGTTCTTC. It specifies CASNILGDRVRGEQFF. The V and J genes are TRBV6-9 and TRBJ2-1; 9 nucleotides match TRBD1. The junction had 17 bases not matched to a gene; V was cut back by 7 bases and J by 10 bases. Germline loops: CDR1 MNHGY, CDR2 SVAAGI. This CDR3 comprises 16 residues.